The source of this TCR beta chain is a study of blood T cell repertoires in COVID-19. Overall study context: Acute and convalescent COVID-19 samples came from the United States, Italy and Spain.

CDR3 length: 14 residues. Per germline, CDR1 SGHAT and CDR2 FQDESV (reference sequence). V was cut by 1 base and J by 1 base, with 6 bases left in between. Original data processing: Amplification of reference gene primers was used by the study to estimate nucleated cell counts. Sequencing was performed with immunoSEQ multiplex PCR; in TCRdb, only in-frame clones are kept and a portion is missing. That table gives V, J and clone size, and the DNA gave D and trimming. Of 150,000 or so clones listed, over 60% are singletons. The source is a woman between 45 and 60 years old with active or convalescent COVID-19. The chain combines TRBV11-1 with TRBJ2-3; D gene unclear. The sequenced material came from peripheral blood. As DNA, the CDR3 is TGTGCCAGCAGCTTAGATCGGGGCACAGATACGCAGTATTTT. Residues: CASSLDRGTDTQYF.